A selection of T cell receptor beta chains follows, all from one sample in a study of neurological immune-mediated disorders. MiXCR was run by TCRdb on the 5' RACE reads, yielding one entry per CDR3 protein. The repertoire holds about 29,000 distinct CDR3 sequences, with 9% to 13% as singletons. Sequencing was performed on PBMCs. Receptors originate from a woman aged 55 to 70 in good health. CDR3s include the opening cysteine and the closing phenylalanine or tryptophan. D genes are given only for firm matches. Rows give clone size only sometimes, using once, few, many, or a class for an expanded clone.

J	V	D	size	CDR3	DNA
TRBJ1-5	TRBV29-1	TRBD1	many	CSLPPQDRVGNQPQHF	TGCAGTCTTCCCCCTCAGGACAGGGTAGGCAATCAGCCCCAGCATTTT
TRBJ1-2	TRBV7-2	NA	many	CASSLVRGLYTF	TGTGCCAGCAGCTTAGTGCGGGGTCTCTACACCTTC
TRBJ2-7	TRBV5-6	NA	medium-sized	CASSFGLSSYEQYF	TGTGCCAGCAGTTTTGGACTATCCTCCTACGAGCAGTACTTC
TRBJ2-7	TRBV4-1	TRBD1	many	CASSQVPDRGEQYF	TGCGCCAGCAGCCAAGTCCCGGACAGGGGAGAGCAGTACTTC
TRBJ1-1	TRBV7-9	NA	NA	CASSTQDRNTEAFF	TGTGCCAGCAGCACGCAGGACAGGAACACTGAAGCTTTCTTT
TRBJ1-1	TRBV6-5	NA	many	CASTRDWGLVNTEAFF	TGTGCCAGCACCCGCGATTGGGGGCTGGTGAACACTGAAGCTTTCTTT
TRBJ2-7	TRBV7-3	NA	many	CASSLGPGREQYF	TGTGCCAGCAGCTTAGGGCCAGGCCGAGAGCAGTACTTC
TRBJ2-7	TRBV7-8	TRBD2	many	CASSNTGGREEYF	TGTGCCAGCAGCAATACAGGCGGGAGGGAAGAGTACTTC
TRBJ2-1	TRBV5-1	TRBD1	many	CASSPGTASYNEQFF	TGCGCCAGCAGCCCCGGGACAGCCTCCTACAATGAGCAGTTCTTC
TRBJ1-1	TRBV4-3	NA	many	CASSQDWGGGANTEAFF	TGCGCCAGCAGCCAAGATTGGGGGGGGGGAGCGAACACTGAAGCTTTCTTT
TRBJ1-1	TRBV3-1	NA	medium-sized	CASSQVLNTEAFF	TGTGCCAGCAGCCAAGTACTGAACACTGAAGCTTTCTTT
TRBJ2-5	TRBV20-1	TRBD1	few	CSSRDLGTGQETQYF	TGCAGTTCTAGAGATCTCGGGACAGGGCAGGAGACCCAGTACTTC
TRBJ1-1	TRBV7-3	NA	many	CASSLNRARGTEAFF	TGTGCCAGCAGCTTAAACCGGGCCAGGGGAACTGAAGCTTTCTTT
TRBJ2-3	TRBV6-6	TRBD2	once	CARSRGGLLTDTQYF	TGTGCCAGAAGTAGGGGAGGGTTACTCACCGATACGCAGTATTTT
TRBJ1-6	TRBV5-1	NA	many	CASSTGRLSPLHF	TGCGCCAGCAGCACCGGACGGTTGTCCCCCCTCCACTTT
TRBJ1-2	TRBV20-1	NA	many	CSARDFLNYGYTF	TGCAGTGCTAGAGACTTCCTTAACTATGGCTACACCTTC